This TCR beta chain was profiled in a study of tumor-infiltrating lymphocytes in primary liver carcinoma. Study in general: Donors underwent surgery for histopathologically diagnosed primary liver carcinoma. Maximum tumor diameters ranged from roughly 4.2 to 10 cm, stage T1-T3 N0M0.

For this clonotype: One end of the junction varies from germline; a read error may be responsible.

The germline gives CDR1 SGHVS, CDR2 FQNEAQ. The CDR3 spans 20 residues. With around 490 ng total RNA as template and a constant-region primer, TCR beta cDNA was made. Three nested multiplex PCR rounds, a slightly modified ARM-PCR method, built the TCR beta libraries. The study ran its first two PCR rounds for roughly 11 cycles each, using TRBV1-TRBV30 forward primers and a C-beta reverse primer. A single record per CDR3 protein comes from TCRdb applying MiXCR to the multiplex PCR reads. Here the sample spans about 320,000 distinct CDR3 sequences, roughly 60% being singletons. Germline DNA was extracted alongside blood RNA, which was obtained from unsorted whole blood. Donors were untreated and chronically infected with HBV. Peripheral blood, roughly 4 milliliters, was collected prior to surgery.

This clonotype was obtained from a middle-aged man with primary liver carcinoma and hepatitis B virus infection. Source material: peripheral blood. The V gene is TRBV7-8, the J gene TRBJ2-7; 12 bases are shared with TRBD2. The CDR3 reads CASSLGSIGLAGPASYEQYF. In DNA, the CDR3 is TGTGCCAGTAGCTTAGGGTCGATTGGACTAGCGGGGCCAGCTTCTTACGAGCAGTACTTC.